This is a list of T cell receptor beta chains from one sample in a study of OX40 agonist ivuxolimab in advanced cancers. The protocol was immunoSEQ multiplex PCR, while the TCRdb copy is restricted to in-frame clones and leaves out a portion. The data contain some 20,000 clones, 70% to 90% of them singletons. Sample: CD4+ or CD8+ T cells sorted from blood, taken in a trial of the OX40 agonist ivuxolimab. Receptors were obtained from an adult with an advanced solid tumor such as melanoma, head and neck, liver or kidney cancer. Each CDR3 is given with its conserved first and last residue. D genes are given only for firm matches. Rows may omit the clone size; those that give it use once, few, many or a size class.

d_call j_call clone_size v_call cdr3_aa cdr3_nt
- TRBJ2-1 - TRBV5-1 CASSLEPSHEQFF TGCGCCAGCAGCTTGGAGCCCTCCCATGAGCAGTTCTTC
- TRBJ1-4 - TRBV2 CASIEGPGTEEKLFF TGTGCCAGCATCGAAGGTCCAGGGACTGAAGAAAAACTGTTTTTT
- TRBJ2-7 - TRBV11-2 CASSLSQGGEQYF TGTGCCAGCAGCTTAAGCCAGGGAGGCGAGCAGTACTTC
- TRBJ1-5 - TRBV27 CASSYRQDGNQPQHF TGTGCCAGCAGTTACAGGCAGGATGGCAATCAGCCCCAGCATTTT
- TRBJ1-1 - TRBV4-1 CASSQDGPNTEAFF TGCGCCAGCAGCCAAGATGGGCCTAACACTGAAGCTTTCTTT
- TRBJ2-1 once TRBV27 CASSLFNEQFF TGTGCCAGCAGTTTATTTAATGAGCAGTTCTTC
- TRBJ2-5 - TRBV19 CASSPRDGETQYF TGTGCCAGTAGTCCCAGGGACGGAGAGACCCAGTACTTC
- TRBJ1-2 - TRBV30 CAWSVPYYGYTF TGTGCCTGGAGTGTACCCTACTATGGCTACACCTTC
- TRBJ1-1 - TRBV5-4 CASSELGTAFF TGTGCCAGCAGCGAGTTAGGGACGGCTTTCTTT
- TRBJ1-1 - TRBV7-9 CASSLPPDTNLVHTEAFF TGTGCCAGCAGCTTACCGCCGGACACGAACTTGGTGCACACTGAAGCTTTCTTT
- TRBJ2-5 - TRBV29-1 CSGMGQETQYF TGCAGCGGTATGGGTCAAGAGACCCAGTACTTC
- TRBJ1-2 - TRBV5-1 CASSAAGPGSGYTF TGCGCCAGCAGCGCTGCCGGGCCAGGGTCTGGCTACACCTTC
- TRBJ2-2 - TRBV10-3 CAISVGFATGELFF TGTGCCATCAGTGTTGGGTTTGCCACCGGGGAGCTGTTTTTT
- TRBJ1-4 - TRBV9 CASSVGSATNEKLFF TGTGCCAGCAGCGTAGGGAGTGCAACTAATGAAAAACTGTTTTTT
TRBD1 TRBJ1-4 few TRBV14 CASSPQGMSNEKLFF TGTGCCAGCAGCCCACAGGGGATGTCTAATGAAAAACTGTTTTTT
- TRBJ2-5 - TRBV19 CASSMSHGIYQETQYF TGTGCCAGTAGTATGAGTCACGGGATTTACCAAGAGACCCAGTACTTC
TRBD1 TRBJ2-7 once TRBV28 CASSQRDRSYEQYF TGTGCCAGCAGCCAACGGGACAGGTCATACGAGCAGTACTTC
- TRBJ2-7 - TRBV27 CASSTWDGYEQYF TGTGCCAGCAGTACTTGGGACGGCTACGAGCAGTACTTC
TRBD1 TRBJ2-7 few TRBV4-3 CASSQEDRGHYEQYF TGCGCCAGCAGCCAAGAGGACAGGGGACACTACGAGCAGTACTTC
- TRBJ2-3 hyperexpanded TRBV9 CASSLYPSTDTQYF TGTGCCAGCAGTCTCTACCCTAGCACAGATACGCAGTATTTT
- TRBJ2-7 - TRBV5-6 CASSLGHGSYEQYF TGTGCCAGCAGCTTGGGACATGGATCCTACGAGCAGTACTTC
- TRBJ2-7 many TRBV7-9 CASSLVSSVYEQYF TGTGCCAGCAGCTTAGTTTCTAGCGTCTACGAGCAGTACTTC
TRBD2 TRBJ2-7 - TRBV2 CATGTSGYEQYF TGTGCCACCGGGACTAGCGGGTACGAGCAGTACTTC
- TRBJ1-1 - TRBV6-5 CASGEVVTEAFF TGTGCCAGTGGGGAGGTGGTCACTGAAGCTTTCTTT
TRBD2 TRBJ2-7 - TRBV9 CASSPSGGYSYEQYF TGTGCCAGCAGCCCAAGCGGGGGGTACTCCTACGAGCAGTACTTC
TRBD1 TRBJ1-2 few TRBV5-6 CASRQQGAQGYGYTF TGTGCCAGCAGGCAACAGGGGGCGCAGGGCTATGGCTACACCTTC
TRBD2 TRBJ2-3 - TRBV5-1 CASSSSGGGVTDTQYF TGCGCCAGCAGCTCTAGCGGGGGAGGGGTCACAGATACGCAGTATTTT
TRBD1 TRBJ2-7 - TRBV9 CASSVAGTGDLYEQYF TGTGCCAGCAGCGTAGCCGGGACAGGGGACCTCTACGAGCAGTACTTC
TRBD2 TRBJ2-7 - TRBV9 CASSQTSGSSYEQYF TGTGCCAGCAGCCAGACTAGCGGGTCCTCCTACGAGCAGTACTTC
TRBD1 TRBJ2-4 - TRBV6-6 CASSSIGQGVNIQYF TGTGCCAGCAGTTCCATAGGACAGGGCGTCAACATTCAGTACTTC
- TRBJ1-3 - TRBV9 CASSVVPGNTIYF TGTGCCAGCAGCGTAGTTCCTGGAAACACCATATATTTT
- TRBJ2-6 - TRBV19 CASSTGRGSSGANVLTF TGTGCCAGTAGTACCGGTCGGGGGAGCTCTGGGGCCAACGTCCTGACTTTC
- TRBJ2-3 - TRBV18 CASSPMPYGAEDTQYF TGTGCCAGCTCACCAATGCCGTACGGGGCAGAGGATACGCAGTATTTT
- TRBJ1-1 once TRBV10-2 CASAGQGGTEAFF TGCGCCAGCGCGGGGCAGGGCGGCACTGAAGCTTTCTTT
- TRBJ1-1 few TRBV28 CASSLSADPNTEAFF TGTGCCAGCAGTTTATCCGCAGACCCTAACACTGAAGCTTTCTTT
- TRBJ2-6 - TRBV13 CASSLGRGHSGANVLTF TGTGCCAGCAGCTTAGGGCGGGGGCATTCTGGGGCCAACGTCCTGACTTTC
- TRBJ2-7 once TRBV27 CASSLGVAYEQYF TGTGCCAGCAGTTTAGGTGTGGCCTACGAGCAGTACTTC
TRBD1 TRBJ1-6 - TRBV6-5 CASRLGQGFLSPLHF TGTGCCAGCAGACTAGGACAGGGTTTCTTGTCACCCCTCCACTTT
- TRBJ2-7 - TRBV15 CATSTEGLSYEQYF TGTGCCACCAGCACAGAGGGACTCTCCTACGAGCAGTACTTC
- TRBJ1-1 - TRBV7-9 CASSLVSGSKEAFF TGTGCCAGCAGCTTAGTCAGTGGTAGTAAGGAAGCTTTCTTT
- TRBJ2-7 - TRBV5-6 CASSPVPGAYEQYF TGTGCCAGCAGTCCGGTACCGGGAGCCTACGAGCAGTACTTC
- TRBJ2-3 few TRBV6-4 CASSDSKAGPDTQYF TGTGCCAGCAGTGACTCAAAAGCAGGCCCAGATACGCAGTATTTT
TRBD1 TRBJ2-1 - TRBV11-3 CASSSQGDEQFF TGTGCCAGCAGCTCTCAGGGGGATGAGCAGTTCTTC
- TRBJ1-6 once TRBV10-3 CAISDVLQGTSYNSPLHF TGTGCCATCAGTGATGTTCTTCAGGGGACCTCCTATAATTCACCCCTCCACTTT
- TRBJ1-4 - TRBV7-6 CASSLASSGEKLFF TGTGCCAGCAGCTTAGCCAGTTCAGGTGAAAAACTGTTTTTT
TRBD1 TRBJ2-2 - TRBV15 CATSGGKGATAGELFF TGTGCCACCAGCGGGGGAAAGGGGGCGACGGCCGGGGAGCTGTTTTTT
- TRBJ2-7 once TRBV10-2 CASSEGHEQYF TGCGCCAGCAGTGAAGGCCACGAGCAGTACTTC
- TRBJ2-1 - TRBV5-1 CASRGGLSNEQFF TGCGCCAGCAGGGGGGGGCTGAGCAATGAGCAGTTCTTC